Below are 25 T cell receptor beta chains sequenced from a single sample in a study of identical twins. TCRdb redid the calling of the 5' RACE reads with MiXCR, one entry per CDR3 protein. The data contain roughly 200,000 distinct CDR3 sequences, about 16% of them seen just once; the ten biggest clones take up 40% to 45%. The sample was also reused in another study, on T cells expressing NK-cell markers.

The sample was CD8+ T cells sorted from blood. Receptors were obtained from a woman between 18 and 29 years old in good health.

The gene calls are TRBV29-1 and TRBJ2-7; D not resolved. Between the trimmed V and J ends, which lost 4 bases and 12 bases, there was a span of 10 bases. CDR1 is SQVTM and CDR2 is ANQGSEA in the germline V gene. The CDR3 is 9 residues long. CDR3 coding DNA: TGCAGCGTTGTAATTCTATGGTACTTC. This encodes CSVVILWYF.

The chain combines TRBV29-1 with TRBJ2-2; perhaps TRBD1 as D (5 bases). The CDR3 runs to 14 residues. Germline loops: CDR1 SQVTM, CDR2 ANQGSEA. V lost 2 bases and J lost 7, with 14 bases in between. CDR3 in DNA: TGCAGCGTTGAATCAGGGAAATTTGTCGGGGAGCTGTTTTTT. This encodes CSVESGKFVGELFF.

The sample holds a few counts of this clonotype. The V gene is TRBV2, the J gene TRBJ2-1; TRBD1 matches at 8 bases. CDR1 and CDR2 (germline): SNHLY, FYNNEI. CDR3 length: 16 amino acids. J was trimmed by 3 bases and V by 8 bases; bases with no gene match: 12. The CDR3 reads CASLTQTGAVYNEQFF. The CDR3, as DNA: TGTGCCAGCCTCACCCAGACAGGGGCTGTCTACAATGAGCAGTTCTTC.

V gene TRBV5-6 combines with J gene TRBJ2-1, with D maybe TRBD2 (6 bases). This CDR3 contains 15 residues. V lost 6 bases and J 4 bases, leaving 17 bases between the germline ends. CDR1 and CDR2 from the germline V gene are SGHDT and YYEEEE. The CDR3 nucleotides are TGTGCCAGCACCCTTTTTGGACTATCTTACAATGAGCAGTTCTTC. It translates to CASTLFGLSYNEQFF.

V gene TRBV5-5 combines with J gene TRBJ2-1; D remains unclear. The CDR3 contains 15 residues. From germline, CDR1 is SGHKS and CDR2 YYEKEE (reference sequence). The ends were cut back, 2 bases at V and 9 bases at J, with 18 bases in the middle. The CDR3, as DNA: TGTGCCAGCAGCTTTGAAGGTCCATCATCATTTGAGCAGTTCTTC. It specifies CASSFEGPSSFEQFF.

The CDR3 DNA reads as TGTGCCAGCAGTCCCACCAGAGCGGGCCAAGAGACCCAGTACTTC. Amino acids: CASSPTRAGQETQYF. The chain is built from TRBV27 and TRBJ2-5, with D possibly TRBD2 on 6 matching bases. The CDR3 is 15 amino acids. V gave up 5 bases and J gave up 1 base, with 14 bases separating them. The V gene's germline CDR1 is MNHEY and CDR2 SMNVEV (reference sequence).

In this sample, this clonotype turned up a few times. The CDR3 DNA sequence: TGTGCCAGCAGTGAGAGACAGGGTCCCTACGAGCAGTACTTC. Residues: CASSERQGPYEQYF. This chain joins TRBV2 and TRBJ2-7; 7 bases match TRBD1. With 3 bases clipped from V and 2 bases from J, the junction kept 4 bases outside the gene matches. The CDR3 has 14 residues. Germline V gene data show CDR1 as SNHLY and CDR2 as FYNNEI.

The chain employs TRBV7-2 and TRBJ2-7, with D tentatively TRBD2 (6 bases). Deletions cut 3 bases from V and 0 bases from J, with 12 bases between. The CDR3 length is 15 residues. Germline V gene lookup returns CDR1 SGHTA and CDR2 FQGNSA. The CDR3 protein is CASSLEGTSSYEQYF. As DNA, the CDR3 is TGTGCCAGCAGCTTGGAGGGGACGAGCTCCTACGAGCAGTACTTC.

The chain links TRBV9 to TRBJ2-1, with 7 bases lining up with TRBD1. The CDR3 loop spans 15 amino acids. Trimming removed 3 bases from V and 5 bases from J; junction bases left unmatched: 8. CDR1 is SGDLS, CDR2 YYNGEE, per germline. The CDR3 loop reads CASSAEGTANNEQFF. The CDR3 region has the DNA TGTGCCAGCAGCGCTGAAGGGACAGCAAACAATGAGCAGTTCTTC.

Here the CDR3 reads CATSRDGGGGQDTQYF. The CDR3 region has the DNA TGTGCCACCAGCAGAGATGGGGGAGGAGGGCAAGATACGCAGTATTTT. This sequence joins TRBV15 and TRBJ2-3, with D possibly TRBD2 on 6 matching bases. The CDR3 has 16 amino acids. Germline CDR1 reads LNHNV; CDR2 reads YYDKDF (reference sequence). V shed 0 bases and J shed 5 bases, with 15 bases lying between them.

The J gene is TRBJ2-1, the V gene TRBV27, with TRBD2 matching 9 bases. There are 13 residues in the CDR3. Germline V gene sequence: CDR1 MNHEY, CDR2 SMNVEV (reference sequence). After removal of 7 bases from V and 7 bases from J, the junction contained 5 bases not matched to a gene. The CDR3 is CASILSGGNEQFF. DNA of the CDR3: TGTGCCAGCATCCTTAGCGGGGGAAATGAGCAGTTCTTC.

This clonotype has more than one count but fewer than ten. This sequence joins TRBV9 and TRBJ2-7; perhaps TRBD1 as D (5 bases). Trimming removed 4 bases from V and 0 bases from J, with 11 bases in between. The CDR3 totals 14 residues. The germline V gene has CDR1 SGDLS and CDR2 YYNGEE. CDR3 amino acids: CASSPPDSSYEQYF. The CDR3 DNA follows: TGTGCCAGCAGCCCACCCGACAGCTCCTACGAGCAGTACTTC.

At least ten counts were recorded for this clonotype. The chain combines TRBV6-5 with TRBJ2-1; 7 positions agree with TRBD2. V shed 3 bases, J shed 0 bases, and the junction held 5 bases outside the gene matches. Germline CDR1 and CDR2: MNHEY and SVGAGI. The CDR3 length is 16 residues. This chain's CDR3 is CASSYSGRSSYNEQFF. Here the CDR3 DNA reads TGTGCCAGCAGTTATTCCGGGAGGAGCTCCTACAATGAGCAGTTCTTC.

This clonotype came up a few times. V usage is TRBV9 and J usage is TRBJ1-2; 7 positions agree with TRBD1. The germline CDR1 and CDR2 sequences are SGDLS and YYNGEE. This CDR3 contains 12 residues. V was pared by 6 bases and J by 7 bases, with 6 bases of the junction left unmatched. This CDR3 reads CASNRQGGGYTF. DNA of the CDR3: TGTGCCAGCAACAGACAGGGCGGTGGCTACACCTTC.

The chain uses TRBV27 and TRBJ2-7, with TRBD1 matching 8 bases. Germline V gene data show CDR1 as MNHEY and CDR2 as SMNVEV (reference sequence). The V and J ends lost 3 bases and 8 bases, in that order; junction bases with no gene match: 15. CDR3 length: 16 amino acids. CDR3 region: CASSFLAGQARWKQYF. CDR3 nucleotides: TGTGCCAGCAGTTTTCTGGCGGGACAGGCCCGGTGGAAGCAGTACTTC.

This clonotype has a count of ten or more. The chain is built from TRBV2 and TRBJ2-7; no clear D. This CDR3 spans 12 amino acids. Germline lookup yields CDR1 SNHLY and CDR2 FYNNEI. Trimming left V 3 bases short and J 7 bases short, with 10 bases between. CDR3 sequence (DNA): TGTGCCAGCAGTGAGCGGTTCCTGGAGCAGTACTTC. Amino acid sequence: CASSERFLEQYF.

The V gene is TRBV29-1, the J gene TRBJ1-2; D is unresolved. The CDR3 contains 13 residues. The germline V and J ends were trimmed by 7 bases and 2 bases, with 14 bases remaining between them. Germline V gene data show CDR1 as SQVTM and CDR2 as ANQGSEA. As DNA, the CDR3 is TGCAGCGCAGTGGTGGCAGCCAACTATGGCTACACCTTC. Its translation is CSAVVAANYGYTF. The full variable domain, its missing parts supplied by reference TRBV29-1 and TRBJ1-2, is SAVISQKPSRDICQRGTSLTIQCQVDSQVTMMFWYRQQPGQSLTLIATANQGSEATYESGFVIDKFPISRPNLTFSTLTVSNMSPEDSSIYLCSAVVAANYGYTFGSGTRLTVV.

This sequence joins TRBV12-3 or TRBV12-4 and TRBJ2-1; TRBD2 might be the D (7 bases). CDR3 length: 15 amino acids. The V end lost 7 bases, the J end lost 3 bases, and 16 bases lay between the germline ends. The CDR3 DNA is TGTGCCAGCACCGTTAAGGGGGGGGTCTACAATGAGCAGTTCTTC. Its translation: CASTVKGGVYNEQFF.

J is TRBJ2-1 and V is TRBV9, with 12 nucleotides matching TRBD2. V was pared by 6 bases and J by 8 bases, with 6 bases of the junction left unmatched. The germline gives CDR1 SGDLS, CDR2 YYNGEE. The CDR3 is made up of 14 amino acids. CDR3: CASNPGLAGYEQFF. CDR3 DNA sequence: TGTGCCAGCAACCCGGGACTAGCGGGTTATGAGCAGTTCTTC.

Of note for this clonotype: The junction departs from the called germline gene at one end, perhaps through a read error. The gene calls are TRBV9 and TRBJ2-1; D unclear. The CDR3 consists of 13 residues. CDR1 is SGDLS and CDR2 is YYNGEE in the germline V gene. CDR3 protein: CASSPNSYNAQFF. DNA of the CDR3: TGTGCCAGCAGCCCAAACTCCTACAATGCGCAGTTCTTC.

The V call is TRBV7-9, the J call TRBJ2-7, with a possible D match to TRBD1 (5 bases). Germline-derived CDR1 and CDR2 are SEHNR and FQNEAQ (reference sequence). The V and J ends lost 1 base and 6 bases respectively, with 13 bases between them. The CDR3 loop spans 14 amino acids. The CDR3 DNA sequence: TGTGCCAGCAGCTTAGATTATACAGGTAGCGAGCAGTACTTC. It codes for CASSLDYTGSEQYF.

This clonotype has more than one count but fewer than ten. The chain couples TRBV12-3 or TRBV12-4 to TRBJ2-7, with 9 positions matching TRBD1. V shed 6 bases and J 3 bases; nucleotides not matched to a gene: 3. The CDR3 has 13 residues. The CDR3 reads CASSGTGFYEQYF. The CDR3 DNA follows: TGTGCCAGCAGCGGGACAGGGTTCTACGAGCAGTACTTC.

This clonotype was seen a handful of times. The chain employs TRBV9 and TRBJ1-6; 8 bases align to TRBD1. Trimming cost V 0 bases and J 9 bases; bases outside gene matches: 5. Germline V gene sequence: CDR1 SGDLS, CDR2 YYNGEE. CDR3 length equals 15 residues. CDR3 coding DNA: TGTGCCAGCAGCGTAGTTGCGACAGGGGTTTCACCCCTCCACTTT. Its translation is CASSVVATGVSPLHF.

The V and J genes are TRBV12-3 or TRBV12-4 and TRBJ1-2; the D is unclear. CDR3 length equals 15 residues. Trimming took 6 bases from V and 6 from J, leaving 20 bases between them. This CDR3 reads CASSQVAAGFNGYTF. The DNA of the CDR3 is TGTGCCAGCAGCCAAGTGGCAGCCGGGTTCAATGGCTACACCTTC.

This clonotype was counted between two and nine times. This rearrangement joins TRBV12-3 or TRBV12-4 to TRBJ1-4; 8 bases agree with TRBD1. This CDR3 spans 14 amino acids. V lost 5 bases, J lost 4 bases, and 3 bases stayed unmatched. This chain's CDR3 is CASSPGQGNEKLFF. The CDR3 bases are TGTGCCAGCAGTCCCGGACAGGGTAATGAAAAACTGTTTTTT.